This T cell receptor (beta chain) was recovered during a study of blood T cell repertoires in COVID-19. Background on the study: Acute-phase and convalescent COVID-19 samples originated in the United States, Italy and Spain. PBMCs, B-cell-depleted T cells, or T cells provided the cDNA or gDNA that made up the material.

Authors' data handling: Amplification with reference gene primers provided the estimates of nucleated cell counts. TCRdb keeps only in-frame clones here, not all; method: immunoSEQ multiplex PCR. V and J calls and clone size come straight from that table; D and trimming were deduced from the DNA. The table shows about 160,000 clones, with 92% occurring only once. The CDR3 spans 19 residues. Trimming shortened V by 1 base and J by 0 bases, and 21 bases separated the two germline ends. Germline CDR1 and CDR2: SGHVS and FNYEAQ. Seattle cases were enrolled at active infection and followed longitudinally. Sequences were obtained from peripheral blood. The TCR originated in a man between 25 and 39 years old with COVID-19, enrolled during active disease. The rearrangement uses TRBV7-6 and TRBJ1-1; D is perhaps TRBD1 (6 bases). CDR3 loop: CASSLEVGGQGKMNTEAFF. CDR3 DNA sequence: TGTGCCAGCAGCTTAGAGGTGGGGGGGCAGGGGAAGATGAACACTGAAGCTTTCTTT.